Listed below are T cell receptor beta chains from one sample, sequenced in a study of shared clonotypes between healthy human individuals. The assay was immunoSEQ multiplex PCR, and TCRdb's table has in-frame clones only and misses some. The sample carries 2 million to 2.5 million clones, roughly 92% recorded once. Material: naive CD4+ T cells from PBMCs. These receptors were obtained from a man between 18 and 29 years old in good health. Some clones in this sample may be carry-over from other donors' samples. The CDR3 runs from the conserved cysteine through the conserved F or W.

>TRBV9
CASSVDLAGNTIYF
>TRBV5-1
CASREGQGNYEQYF
>TRBV28
CASSLPARPQHF
>TRBV6-5
CASSSGQATGELFF
>TRBV7-9
CASSLAGGNEKLFF
>TRBV7-2
CASSLSLAGRETQYF
>TRBV2
CASRASANTEAFF
>TRBV5-1
CASSRRASGSQSPQYF
>TRBV5-4
CASSPIAFGELFF
>TRBV19
CASSTRDRLSGNTIYF
>TRBV21-1
CASSKEEGGQPQHF
>TRBV6-6
CASSRRGLYEQYF
>TRBV7-3
CAPGGGGLSTDTQYF
>TRBV5-1
CASSLESQGVIGYTF
>TRBV7-2
CASSLAAIPGTRYGYTF
>TRBV9
CASSVLGQGAYEQYF
>TRBV5-4
CASGPQGLGQETQYF
>TRBV30
CAWSVNRYNEQFF
>TRBV5-1
CASSLAGTRSYEQYF
>TRBV7-2
CASSSTFLPGQGHTDTQYF
>TRBV5-1
CASSLGGNKGGQFF
>TRBV19
CASSRDRRNTEAFF
>TRBV6-5
CASSSRQGITEAFF
>TRBV28
CAGGGGYYGYTF
>TRBV27
CASSPRVWDEQYF
>TRBV7-2
CASSSRTDIYEQYF
>TRBV28
CASMDTTNEKLFF
>TRBV6-5
CASSRRLAGERTQYF
>TRBV28
CASTTVGQGPDTQYF
>TRBV11-2
CASSVHPGSNQPQHF
>TRBV4-1
CASSHSQGAANTGELFF
>TRBV29-1
CSVQYGRQPASSEKLFF
>TRBV5-1
CASRRNTEAFF
>TRBV15
CATTEQGLLFKGNQPQHF
>TRBV7-2
CASSLGAGGRNEQYF
>TRBV7-9
CASSPVGGLSSYNEQFF
>TRBV6-5
CASSYNAAGYTF
>TRBV5-1
CASSPGLFVVTDTQYF
>TRBV27
CASSPQAGGRFPYGYTF
>TRBV6-5
CASHDSNQPQHF
>TRBV29-1
CSVLAGGTDTQYF
>TRBV6-5
CASSYAVVGTQYF
>TRBV6-1
CASSEGPYSNQPQHF
>TRBV10-2
CASSSQGRAYF
>TRBV30
CAWSVADHPSTDTQYF
>TRBV5-1
CASRLAASTDTQYF
>TRBV5-1
CASSLADFASTDTQYF
>TRBV5-1
CASSPPGAGGLEQYF
>TRBV5-1
CASSLLAGGLDEQYF
>TRBV5-1
CASSSKQGSTGELFF
>TRBV6-6
CASSPRTPQETQYF
>TRBV30
CAWSVRGEQFF
>TRBV5-1
CASSSQTGSHEQYF
>TRBV28
CASSQISIDTTPSSYNSPLHF
>TRBV11-2
CASSSPTSGRWYNEQFF